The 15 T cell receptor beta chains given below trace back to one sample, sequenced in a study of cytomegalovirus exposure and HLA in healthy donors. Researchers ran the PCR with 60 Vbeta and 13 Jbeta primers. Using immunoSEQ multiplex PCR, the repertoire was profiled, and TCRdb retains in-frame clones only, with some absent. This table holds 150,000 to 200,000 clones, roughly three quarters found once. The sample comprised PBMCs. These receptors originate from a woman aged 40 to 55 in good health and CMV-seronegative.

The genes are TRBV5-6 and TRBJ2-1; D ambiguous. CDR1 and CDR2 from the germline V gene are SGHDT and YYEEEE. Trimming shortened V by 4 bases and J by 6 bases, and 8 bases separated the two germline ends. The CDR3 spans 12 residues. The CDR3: CASSLTLNEQFF. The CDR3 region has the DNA TGTGCCAGCAGCCTTACTCTCAATGAGCAGTTCTTC.

The CDR3 loop reads CASSLGDRTTGELFF. In DNA, the CDR3 is TGTGCCAGCAGCTTAGGGGACAGGACAACCGGGGAGCTGTTTTTT. The chain uses TRBV13 and TRBJ2-2; 7 nucleotides match TRBD1. From germline, CDR1 is PRHDT and CDR2 FYEKMQ (reference sequence). The CDR3 is made up of 15 amino acids. Unmatched junction bases numbered 3, after V lost 0 bases and J lost 5 bases.

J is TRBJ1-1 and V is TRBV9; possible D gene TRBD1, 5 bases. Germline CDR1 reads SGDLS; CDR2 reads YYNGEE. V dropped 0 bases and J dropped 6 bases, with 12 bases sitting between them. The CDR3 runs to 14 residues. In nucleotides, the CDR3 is TGTGCCAGCAGCGTAGACCCGGGGGTGGCTGAAGCTTTCTTT. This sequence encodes CASSVDPGVAEAFF.

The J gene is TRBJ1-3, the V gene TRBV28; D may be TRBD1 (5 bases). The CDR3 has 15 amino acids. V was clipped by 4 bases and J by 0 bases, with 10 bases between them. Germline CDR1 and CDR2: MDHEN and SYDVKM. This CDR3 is CASSSRGVSGNTIYF. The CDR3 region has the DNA TGTGCCAGCAGTTCCCGGGGGGTCTCTGGAAACACCATATATTTT.

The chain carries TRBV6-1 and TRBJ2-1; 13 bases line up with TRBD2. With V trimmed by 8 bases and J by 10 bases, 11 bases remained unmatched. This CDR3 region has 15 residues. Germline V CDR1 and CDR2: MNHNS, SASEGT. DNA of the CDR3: TGTGCCAGCGCCATCGGACTAGCGGGAGTAGGGGAGCAGTTCTTC. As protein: CASAIGLAGVGEQFF.

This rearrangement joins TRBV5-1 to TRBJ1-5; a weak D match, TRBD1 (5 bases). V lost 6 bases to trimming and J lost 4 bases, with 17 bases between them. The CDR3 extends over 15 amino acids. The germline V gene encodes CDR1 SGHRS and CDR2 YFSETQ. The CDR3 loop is CASTQGTATNQPQHF. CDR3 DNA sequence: TGCGCCAGCACGCAGGGCACAGCGACTAATCAGCCCCAGCATTTT.

CDR3: CASSDQAVLTGELFF. The CDR3 nucleotides are TGTGCCAGCAGTGATCAGGCAGTCCTCACCGGGGAGCTGTTTTTT. V and J are TRBV2 and TRBJ2-2; D is uncertain. V lost 3 bases to trimming and J lost 4 bases, with 12 bases between them. Germline assignment: CDR1 SNHLY and CDR2 FYNNEI. The CDR3 has 15 amino acids.

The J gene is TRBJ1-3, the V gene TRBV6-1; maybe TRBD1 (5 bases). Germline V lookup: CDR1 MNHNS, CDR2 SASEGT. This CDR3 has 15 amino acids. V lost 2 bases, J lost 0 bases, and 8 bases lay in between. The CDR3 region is CASSERGYSGNTIYF. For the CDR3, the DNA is TGTGCCAGCAGTGAAAGGGGATACTCTGGAAACACCATATATTTT.

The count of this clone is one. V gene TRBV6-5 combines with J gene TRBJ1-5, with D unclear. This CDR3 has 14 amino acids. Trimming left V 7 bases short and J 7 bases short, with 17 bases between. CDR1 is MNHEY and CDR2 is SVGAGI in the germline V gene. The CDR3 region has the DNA TGTGCCAGCACCGCTGGAGTATCAGTGCAGCCCCAGCATTTT. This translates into CASTAGVSVQPQHF.

CDR3: CASSIGAERGAEAFF. CDR3 nucleotide sequence: TGTGCCAGTAGTATAGGGGCGGAAAGGGGCGCTGAAGCTTTCTTT. V usage is TRBV19 and J usage is TRBJ1-1; the D gene is possibly TRBD1 (5 bases). CDR3 size: 15 residues. V was shortened by 1 base and J by 6 bases, with 15 bases between the two germline ends. CDR1 is LNHDA and CDR2 is SQIVND in the germline V gene (reference sequence).

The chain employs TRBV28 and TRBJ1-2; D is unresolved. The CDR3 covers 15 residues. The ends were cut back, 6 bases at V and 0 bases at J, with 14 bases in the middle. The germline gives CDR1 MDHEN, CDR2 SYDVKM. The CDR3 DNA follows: TGTGCCAGCAGCCTTCACAGCGGAGCTAACTATGGCTACACCTTC. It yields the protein CASSLHSGANYGYTF.

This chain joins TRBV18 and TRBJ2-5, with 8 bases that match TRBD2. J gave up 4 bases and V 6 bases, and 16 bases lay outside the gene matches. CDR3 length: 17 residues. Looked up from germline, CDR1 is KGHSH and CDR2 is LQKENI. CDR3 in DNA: TGTGCCAGCTCGGCCGCGTGGTTAGCGGGGAGTCCAGAGACCCAGTACTTC. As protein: CASSAAWLAGSPETQYF.

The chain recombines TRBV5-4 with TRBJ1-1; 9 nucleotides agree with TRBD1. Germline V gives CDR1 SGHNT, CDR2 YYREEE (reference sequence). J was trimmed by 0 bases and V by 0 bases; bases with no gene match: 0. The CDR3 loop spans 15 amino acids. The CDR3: CASSLGDRVNTEAFF. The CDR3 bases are TGTGCCAGCAGCTTGGGGGACAGGGTGAACACTGAAGCTTTCTTT.

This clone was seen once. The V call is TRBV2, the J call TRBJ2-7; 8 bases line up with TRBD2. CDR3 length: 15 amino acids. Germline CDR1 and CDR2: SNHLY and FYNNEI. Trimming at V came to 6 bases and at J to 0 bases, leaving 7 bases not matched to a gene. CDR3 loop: CASRVSGASSYEQYF. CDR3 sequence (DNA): TGTGCCAGCAGGGTTAGCGGGGCAAGCTCCTACGAGCAGTACTTC.

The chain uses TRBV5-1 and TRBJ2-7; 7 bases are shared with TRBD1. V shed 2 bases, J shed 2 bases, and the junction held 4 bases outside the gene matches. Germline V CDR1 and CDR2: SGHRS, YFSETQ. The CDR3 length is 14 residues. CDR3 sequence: CASSFSGQTYEQYF. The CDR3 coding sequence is TGCGCCAGCAGCTTCTCGGGACAGACCTACGAGCAGTACTTC.